Below are 10 T cell receptor beta chains sequenced from a single sample in a study of post-analysis software for immune sequencing data. Notes on the study in general: Among roughly 5 TRBV segments more frequent in patients than controls were TRBV5-6, TRBV5-1 and TRBV20-1.

Carried by the TCR beta cDNA libraries were unique molecular identifiers. A single record per CDR3 protein comes from TCRdb applying MiXCR to the PCR reads. The repertoire holds a few hundred thousand distinct CDR3 sequences, with approximately 34% as singletons. No antigen has been assigned to these receptors. Sequencing was done on a sample of blood. The source of these receptors is a girl between 2 and 17 years old with multiple sclerosis.

V usage is TRBV7-8 and J usage is TRBJ1-1; D is perhaps TRBD1 (5 bases). The CDR3 spans 15 residues. Trimming removed 1 base at V and 3 bases at J, with 12 bases between. The germline gives CDR1 SGHVS, CDR2 FQNEAQ. The chain's CDR3 is CASSLVTQQDTEAFF. DNA for the CDR3: TGTGCCAGCAGCTTAGTTACCCAACAGGACACTGAAGCTTTCTTT.

This clonotype occurred a few times. The V and J genes are TRBV7-2 and TRBJ1-1, with D perhaps TRBD1 (5 bases). There are 13 residues in the CDR3. The V and J ends lost 0 bases and 11 bases respectively, with 13 bases between them. The V gene's germline CDR1 is SGHTA and CDR2 FQGNSA. Here the CDR3 reads CASSLAGGERAFF. The CDR3 coding sequence is TGTGCCAGCAGCTTAGCGGGGGGGGAGCGGGCTTTCTTT.

This clonotype was picked up a small number of times. CDR3 residues: CSARRGQGVGDTQYF. In DNA, the CDR3 is TGCAGTGCTCGGCGGGGACAGGGGGTTGGAGATACGCAGTATTTT. This sequence joins TRBV20-1 and TRBJ2-3; TRBD1 agrees at 11 bases. The junction had 9 bases not matched to a gene; V was cut back by 5 bases and J by 5 bases. In germline, CDR1 is DFQATT, CDR2 SNEGSKA (reference sequence). The CDR3 runs 15 residues.

The V gene is TRBV7-2, the J gene TRBJ2-7; D might be TRBD1 (6 bases). From germline, CDR1 is SGHTA and CDR2 FQGNSA. V was clipped by 5 bases and J by 7 bases, with 15 bases between them. The CDR3 is 13 residues long. CDR3 sequence: CASSLGHRAEQYF. CDR3 nucleotide sequence: TGTGCCAGCAGCCTAGGTCACAGGGCAGAGCAGTACTTC.

The chain is built from TRBV6-5 and TRBJ2-5; 11 bases agree with TRBD2. V was clipped by 4 bases and J by 5 bases; unmatched bases: 12. CDR1 is MNHEY, CDR2 SVGAGI, per germline. The length of the CDR3 is 17 residues. The CDR3: CASSFGLAGQLGETQYF. As DNA, the CDR3 is TGTGCCAGCAGTTTCGGACTAGCGGGCCAGCTGGGGGAGACCCAGTACTTC.

This clonotype occurred a few times. The rearrangement links TRBV7-9 to TRBJ1-4; D gene uncertain. The V gene lost 0 bases and the J gene lost 11 bases, with 13 bases spanning the gap. The germline gives CDR1 SEHNR, CDR2 FQNEAQ (reference sequence). This CDR3 contains 14 residues. The CDR3 DNA reads TGTGCCAGCAGCTTAGCACTGGAACGGTCTAAACTGTTTTTT. Protein product: CASSLALERSKLFF.

This clonotype was found a few times. This chain joins TRBV5-1 and TRBJ2-1; weak D call: TRBD1 (6 bases). V lost 4 bases and J lost 7, with 21 bases in between. The CDR3 is made up of 16 amino acids. Germline assignment: CDR1 SGHRS and CDR2 YFSETQ. In DNA form, the CDR3 reads TGCGCCAGCAGCGCCGGTACAGGGATGAGGTGGAATGAGCAGTTCTTC. It is translated as CASSAGTGMRWNEQFF.

V is TRBV4-2 and J is TRBJ2-7, with TRBD1 as a possible D gene (6 bases). The J call may not be correct, given that the DNA end is closer to TRBJ2-5. The V gene's germline CDR1 is LGHNA and CDR2 YNFKEQ. CDR3 length: 13 residues. The CDR3 region has the DNA TGTGCCAGCAGCCAAGATAAGGGGGTGACCCAGTACTTC. It translates to CASSQDKGVTQYF.

This clonotype was observed at least ten times. The chain uses TRBV12-3 or TRBV12-4 and TRBJ1-1; D is possibly TRBD1 (5 bases). This CDR3 is 13 amino acids long. Trimming stripped 6 bases from V and 1 base from J, with 9 bases between. CDR3 DNA sequence: TGTGCCAGCAGCCCGGGACGGAACACTGAAGCTTTCTTT. Its protein is CASSPGRNTEAFF.

This CDR3 is CASSQGIQGQGEKLFF. The DNA of the CDR3 is TGTGCCAGCAGCCAAGGAATTCAGGGGCAGGGTGAAAAACTGTTTTTT. The chain recombines TRBV14 with TRBJ1-4, with a tentative D call TRBD1 (6 bases). Trimming pared 1 base from V and 7 bases from J, leaving 16 bases between. CDR3 length: 16 residues. Germline V CDR1 and CDR2: SGHDN, FVKESK.